The 21 T cell receptor beta chains presented below share a single source sample, sequenced in a study of CD8 T cells in ankylosing spondylitis. Using its own MiXCR run on the 5' RACE reads, TCRdb lists one record per CDR3 protein. The profile shows about 160,000 distinct CDR3 sequences, about a sixth of them singletons. Sequenced sample: blood, either unsorted or a sorted T cell fraction (not recorded which). Source of these receptors: a male donor with ankylosing spondylitis or in good health (not recorded which).

The chain has TRBV29-1 and TRBJ2-1; possible D gene TRBD2, 5 bases. The germline V and J ends were trimmed by 4 bases and 3 bases, with 13 bases remaining between them. CDR3 length: 14 amino acids. Germline V gene data show CDR1 as SQVTM and CDR2 as ANQGSEA. The CDR3 loop is CSVGGSFHYNEQFF. The CDR3 nucleotides are TGCAGCGTTGGAGGGAGTTTTCACTACAATGAGCAGTTCTTC.

This chain links TRBV10-3 with TRBJ2-5; TRBD2 matches 7 bases. CDR3 length: 15 amino acids. The V gene's germline CDR1 is ENHRY and CDR2 SYGVKD. V shed 5 bases and J 3 bases; nucleotides not matched to a gene: 9. This CDR3 reads CAISSRASGEETQYF. The CDR3 coding sequence is TGTGCCATCAGTTCGAGGGCTAGCGGAGAAGAGACCCAGTACTTC.

Here the CDR3 DNA reads TGTGCCAGCTCACTCGGGAGGGGCAATGAGCAGTTCTTC. Its protein is CASSLGRGNEQFF. The chain joins TRBV18 to TRBJ2-1; 8 bases are shared with TRBD2. Per the germline V gene, CDR1 is KGHSH and CDR2 is LQKENI. The CDR3 spans 13 residues. V was pared by 4 bases and J by 6 bases, with 2 bases of the junction left unmatched.

This clonotype was seen a handful of times. This chain joins TRBV12-3 or TRBV12-4 and TRBJ1-2; D is unclear. Trimming pared 6 bases from V and 8 bases from J, leaving 13 bases between. This CDR3 contains 12 residues. The CDR3 region has the DNA TGTGCCAGCAGCTCCTTCTCTGCGGGCTACACCTTC. Its protein product is CASSSFSAGYTF.

The V gene is TRBV28, the J gene TRBJ1-1; D gene uncertain. V dropped 6 bases and J dropped 1 base, with 18 bases sitting between them. CDR1 is MDHEN and CDR2 is SYDVKM in the germline V gene. This CDR3 is built from 16 residues. CDR3 sequence reads: CASSRPRGAGNTEAFF. The CDR3, as DNA: TGTGCCAGCAGCCGTCCCCGCGGAGCTGGGAACACTGAAGCTTTCTTT.

The rearrangement joins TRBV28 to TRBJ2-1; D perhaps matches TRBD2 (5 bases). The germline CDR1 and CDR2 sequences are MDHEN and SYDVKM. The V end lost 4 bases, the J end lost 7 bases, and 17 bases lay between the germline ends. This CDR3 spans 15 amino acids. For the CDR3, the DNA is TGTGCCAGCAGTTCCCCTCCACTAGTCTGGAATGAGCAGTTCTTC. Its translation is CASSSPPLVWNEQFF.

This clonotype was counted many times. This CDR3 is CSARDRMGKSPYEQYF. The CDR3 coding sequence is TGCAGTGCTAGAGATAGGATGGGAAAATCCCCCTACGAGCAGTACTTC. The gene calls are TRBV20-1 and TRBJ2-7; no firm D call. The CDR3 spans 16 residues. V lost 0 bases, J lost 2 bases, and 17 bases lay in between. Germline CDR1 is DFQATT and CDR2 is SNEGSKA (reference sequence).

Of note for this clonotype: At one boundary the junction diverges from the germline segment, which might be a read error. V usage is TRBV6-2 or TRBV6-3 and J usage is TRBJ2-7; D is possibly TRBD1 (5 bases). This CDR3 region has 11 residues. Germline CDR1 reads MNHEY; CDR2 reads SVGEGT. The CDR3 bases are TGTACCAGCAGTTACGCGCAGGGTCAGTACTTC. It yields the protein CTSSYAQGQYF.

The sample holds a few counts of this clonotype. The chain has TRBV29-1 and TRBJ1-1, with D perhaps matching TRBD1 (6 bases). Trimming removed 2 bases at V and 4 bases at J, with 14 bases between. There are 14 residues in the CDR3. Germline-derived CDR1 and CDR2 are SQVTM and ANQGSEA. In DNA, the CDR3 is TGCAGCGTTGAAATAGGGGGGGCCGGCACTGAAGCTTTCTTT. Translated, it gives CSVEIGGAGTEAFF.

This clonotype was recorded many times. The chain is built from TRBV29-1 and TRBJ1-1; possibly TRBD1 for D (5 bases). The CDR3 has 11 residues. Germline CDR1 and CDR2: SQVTM and ANQGSEA. Trimming cost V 5 bases and J 1 base, with 5 bases left between them. The CDR3 loop is CSVTGNTEAFF. Here the CDR3 DNA reads TGCAGCGTTACAGGGAACACTGAAGCTTTCTTT.

This clonotype was picked up many times. The rearrangement links TRBV5-1 to TRBJ1-1, with 7 bases fitting TRBD1. The CDR3 sequence is 17 residues long. Germline loops: CDR1 SGHRS, CDR2 YFSETQ. Trimming at V came to 4 bases and at J to 0 bases, leaving 12 bases not matched to a gene. CDR3 in DNA: TGCGCCAGCAGCCCGCCGTTTGACAGGGCTTTGAACACTGAAGCTTTCTTT. Translated: CASSPPFDRALNTEAFF.

This clonotype was counted a few times. The J gene is TRBJ1-2, the V gene TRBV5-1; the D is unclear. Germline CDR1 SGHRS, CDR2 YFSETQ. The germline V and J ends were trimmed by 1 base and 2 bases, with 12 bases remaining between them. The CDR3 is made up of 15 amino acids. This CDR3 is CASSLHGEGNYGYTF. The CDR3 DNA is TGCGCCAGCAGCTTGCACGGGGAGGGAAACTATGGCTACACCTTC.

The chain uses TRBV4-1 and TRBJ2-3, with 10 bases fitting TRBD2. This CDR3 is built from 18 residues. The ends lost 1 base at V and 4 bases at J; junction bases unmatched: 11. Germline assignment: CDR1 MGHRA and CDR2 YSYEKL. The DNA of the CDR3 is TGCGCCAGCAGCCAAGTGGGACAAGCGGGAGGGAGGGCAGATACGCAGTATTTT. Protein: CASSQVGQAGGRADTQYF.

Details on this clonotype: This could be a read error, since a much larger clone is one nucleotide away. This chain links TRBV5-1 with TRBJ2-1; 10 bases are shared with TRBD2. The CDR3 covers 16 residues. The V gene's germline CDR1 is SGHRS and CDR2 YFSETQ. CDR3 amino acids: CASNNAGTSVHNGQFF. CDR3 DNA: TGCGCCAGCAACAACGCCGGGACTAGCGTTCACAATGGGCAGTTCTTC. The full variable domain, completed using reference TRBV5-1 and TRBJ2-1, is KAGVTQTPRYLIKTRGQQVTLSCSPISGHRSVSWYQQTPGQGLQFLFEYFSETQRNKGNFPGRFSGRQFSNSRSEMNVSTLELGDSALYLCASNNAGTSVHNGQFFGPGTRLTVL.

This clonotype has ten or more counts. The chain combines TRBV5-1 with TRBJ1-1, with D perhaps TRBD1 (6 bases). The CDR3 contains 14 residues. Germline V lookup: CDR1 SGHRS, CDR2 YFSETQ. V was clipped by 0 bases and J by 7 bases, with 13 bases between them. The CDR3 loop reads CASSLAAGEVEAFF. The CDR3 DNA follows: TGCGCCAGCAGCTTGGCCGCAGGGGAGGTTGAAGCTTTCTTT. The whole variable domain, remainder taken from reference TRBV5-1 and TRBJ1-1, is KAGVTQTPRYLIKTRGQQVTLSCSPISGHRSVSWYQQTPGQGLQFLFEYFSETQRNKGNFPGRFSGRQFSNSRSEMNVSTLELGDSALYLCASSLAAGEVEAFFGQGTRLTVV.

The rearrangement joins TRBV28 to TRBJ1-6; TRBD1 might be the D (6 bases). This CDR3 has 15 residues. V gave up 8 bases and J gave up 2 bases, with 13 bases separating them. CDR1 is MDHEN, CDR2 SYDVKM, per germline. CDR3 sequence (DNA): TGTGCCAGCTCAGGGGACGGAACCTATAATTCACCCCTCCACTTT. It specifies CASSGDGTYNSPLHF.

This clonotype has a handful of counts. The rearrangement joins TRBV7-6 to TRBJ2-4, with TRBD2 as a possible D gene (5 bases). The germline V and J ends were trimmed by 5 bases and 8 bases, with 10 bases remaining between them. Germline CDR1 SGHVS, CDR2 FNYEAQ. The CDR3 is 12 amino acids. The CDR3 nucleotides read TGTGCCAGCAGCGAGTCCGGGGACATTCAGTACTTC. This encodes CASSESGDIQYF.

The chain recombines TRBV12-3 or TRBV12-4 with TRBJ2-1; D gene uncertain. CDR3 length: 15 residues. Trimming took 5 bases from V and 0 from J, leaving 11 bases between them. The CDR3 loop reads CASSPPTSSYNEQFF. CDR3 nucleotide sequence: TGTGCCAGCAGTCCACCGACCTCCTCCTACAATGAGCAGTTCTTC.

This clonotype was recorded at least ten times. V gene TRBV29-1 combines with J gene TRBJ2-1; D is undetermined. Germline V CDR1 and CDR2: SQVTM, ANQGSEA. Trimming took off 7 bases at V and 0 bases at J, with 10 bases between the two ends. The CDR3 is made up of 13 amino acids. CDR3: CSACESSYNEQFF. In DNA form, the CDR3 reads TGCAGCGCCTGTGAGAGCTCCTACAATGAGCAGTTCTTC.

The table lists this clonotype with a few counts. V usage is TRBV29-1 and J usage is TRBJ2-1, with 8 bases lining up with TRBD1. The CDR3 covers 13 residues. Losses at the gene ends were 8 bases for V and 5 bases for J; bases not matched to a gene: 8. Germline CDR1 SQVTM, CDR2 ANQGSEA. The CDR3 bases are TGCAGCTCCCCTGGACAGGGTGACAATGAGCAGTTCTTC. Translated: CSSPGQGDNEQFF.

This clonotype was counted at least ten times. The chain couples TRBV24-1 to TRBJ2-1, with D uncertain. CDR1 KGHDR and CDR2 SFDVKD come from the germline V gene. The CDR3 contains 15 residues. V lost 6 bases and J lost 3, with 14 bases in between. CDR3 coding DNA: TGTGCCACCAGTACTCAGGAGCAGATCTACAATGAGCAGTTCTTC. Protein sequence: CATSTQEQIYNEQFF.